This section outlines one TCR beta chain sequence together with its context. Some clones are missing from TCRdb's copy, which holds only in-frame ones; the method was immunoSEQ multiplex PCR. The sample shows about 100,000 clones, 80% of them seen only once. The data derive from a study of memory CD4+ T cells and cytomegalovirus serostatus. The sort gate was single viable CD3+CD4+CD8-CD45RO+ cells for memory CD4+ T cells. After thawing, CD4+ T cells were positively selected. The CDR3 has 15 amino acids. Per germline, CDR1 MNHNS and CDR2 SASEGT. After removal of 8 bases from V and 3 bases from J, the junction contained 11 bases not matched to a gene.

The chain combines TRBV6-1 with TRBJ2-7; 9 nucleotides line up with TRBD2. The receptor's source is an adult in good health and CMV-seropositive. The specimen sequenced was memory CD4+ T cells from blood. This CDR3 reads CASLMRLAGFYEQYF. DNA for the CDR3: TGTGCCAGCCTTATGAGGCTAGCGGGATTCTACGAGCAGTACTTC.